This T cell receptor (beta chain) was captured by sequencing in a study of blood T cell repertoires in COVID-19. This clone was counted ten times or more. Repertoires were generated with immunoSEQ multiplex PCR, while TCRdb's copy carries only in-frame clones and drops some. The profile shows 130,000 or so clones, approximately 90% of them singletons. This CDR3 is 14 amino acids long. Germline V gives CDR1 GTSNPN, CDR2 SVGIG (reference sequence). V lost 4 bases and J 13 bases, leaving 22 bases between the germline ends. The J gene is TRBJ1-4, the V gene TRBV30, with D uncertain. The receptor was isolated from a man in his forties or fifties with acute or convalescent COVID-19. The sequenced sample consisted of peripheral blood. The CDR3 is CAWNKSPVRSRLFF. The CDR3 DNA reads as TGTGCCTGGAACAAGTCCCCAGTTCGGTCTAGACTGTTTTTT.